One and the same sample provided the 6 T cell receptor beta chains below, sequenced in a study of T cells of healthy individuals. TCRdb analysed the 5' RACE reads with MiXCR anew, one entry per CDR3 protein. The sample holds tens of thousands of distinct CDR3 sequences, roughly 14% seen once. The receptors come from a human donor in good health.

This clonotype was found a few times. The V gene is TRBV6-2 or TRBV6-3, the J gene TRBJ2-1, with 7 bases aligning to TRBD1. The CDR3 extends over 19 amino acids. Germline V lookup: CDR1 MNHEY, CDR2 SVGEGT. Trimming removed 2 bases from V and 5 bases from J; junction bases left unmatched: 18. As DNA, the CDR3 is TGTGCCAGCAGTTACACCGGGGTCTCTTGGACAGGCCGTGACAATGAGCAGTTCTTC. Translation gives CASSYTGVSWTGRDNEQFF.

The rearrangement uses TRBV7-2 and TRBJ1-4; D uncertain. The CDR3 extends over 16 amino acids. V lost 4 bases and J 6 bases, leaving 18 bases between the germline ends. CDR1 and CDR2 (germline): SGHTA, FQGNSA. Here the CDR3 reads CASSSFGSSSYEKLFF. CDR3 bases: TGTGCCAGCAGCTCCTTTGGATCGTCCTCCTATGAAAAACTGTTTTTT.

Ten or more counts support this clonotype. The CDR3 loop reads CSQGGAGELDTQYF. The DNA for the CDR3 is TGCAGCCAGGGGGGGGCGGGAGAATTAGATACGCAGTATTTT. The gene calls are TRBV29-1 and TRBJ2-3; D tentatively fits TRBD1 or TRBD2 (7 bases each). From germline, CDR1 is SQVTM and CDR2 ANQGSEA. V was trimmed by 8 bases and J by 5 bases, leaving 20 bases between them. The CDR3 is 14 residues long.

This clonotype was recorded many times. V usage is TRBV11-2 and J usage is TRBJ2-5; D possibly corresponds to TRBD2 (6 bases). V lost 6 bases and J lost 0, with 17 bases in between. The V gene's germline CDR1 is SGHAT and CDR2 FQNNGV. The CDR3 runs to 16 residues. CDR3 bases: TGTGCCAGCAGTAGGAGGAGGGGTTCGTACCAAGAGACCCAGTACTTC. Translating gives CASSRRRGSYQETQYF.

This clonotype was seen ten or more times. The V and J genes are TRBV7-2 and TRBJ2-1, with TRBD2 identical over 8 bases. With 4 bases clipped from V and 10 bases from J, the junction kept 18 bases outside the gene matches. Germline assignment: CDR1 SGHTA and CDR2 FQGNSA. CDR3 length: 17 residues. In DNA form, the CDR3 reads TGTGCCAGCAGCTCCCTCTTGGAGCGGGAGTACGGGTTGGAGCAGTTCTTC. This sequence encodes CASSSLLEREYGLEQFF.

This clonotype was counted ten times or more. This chain connects TRBV4-1 to TRBJ2-3; D gene uncertain. This CDR3 spans 14 amino acids. The germline CDR1 and CDR2 sequences are MGHRA and YSYEKL. V lost 2 bases and J lost 4, with 10 bases in between. The CDR3, as DNA: TGCGCCAGCAGCCAACGCTATGAGGCAGATACGCAGTATTTT. Translated: CASSQRYEADTQYF.